This T cell receptor (beta chain) was obtained from a study of OX40 agonist ivuxolimab in advanced cancers. Here immunoSEQ multiplex PCR was the method, and the copy in TCRdb shows in-frame clones only, minus some. The table has nearly 70,000 clones, more than 75% seen once; the top ten hold approximately 6.1%. The germline gives CDR1 KGHSH, CDR2 LQKENI. V lost 2 bases and J 5 bases, leaving 12 bases between the germline ends. CDR3 size: 14 residues. The sequence derives from an adult with an advanced solid tumor such as melanoma, head and neck, liver or kidney cancer. Sequences were derived from CD4+ or CD8+ T cells sorted from blood, sampled in a trial of the OX40 agonist ivuxolimab. The chain is built from TRBV18 and TRBJ1-2; D is possibly TRBD1 (5 bases). CDR3 amino acids: CASSPAGTGYGYTF. The CDR3 DNA is TGTGCCAGCTCACCAGCAGGGACTGGATATGGCTACACCTTC. Full variable domain (missing parts from reference TRBV18 and TRBJ1-2): NAGVMQNPRHLVRRRGQEARLRCSPMKGHSHVYWYRQLPEEGLKFMVYLQKENIIDESGMPKERFSAEFPKEGPSILRIQQVVRGDSAAYFCASSPAGTGYGYTFGSGTRLTVV.